Listed here are 2 T cell receptor beta chains from one sample, sequenced in a study of beta chain features in type 1 diabetes. Findings of the study overall: TCRB CDR3 length was moderately but significantly reduced in all four CD4+ subsets of Type 1 diabetes patients.

These receptors lack a known antigen. The entirety of the isolated RNA underwent reverse transcription, so expressed TCRB transcripts were sequenced. Sequenced by immunoSEQ multiplex PCR; TCRdb stores in-frame clones only, minus some. This sample yields roughly 700,000 clones, of which about an eighth are seen a single time; 0.022% belongs to the top ten. Sequencing was done on a sample of naive CD4+ T cells from blood. These receptor sequences come from a man aged 18 to 30 with type 1 diabetes.

The sample holds a few counts of this clone. V is TRBV20-1 and J is TRBJ2-2, with D hard to call. The CDR3 is 11 residues long. V lost 2 bases and J lost 6, with 4 bases in between. Germline V gene data show CDR1 as DFQATT and CDR2 as SNEGSKA (reference sequence). The chain's CDR3 is CSARYPGELFF. Written as DNA, the CDR3 is TGCAGTGCTAGATATCCCGGGGAGCTGTTTTTT.

Here the CDR3 DNA reads TGTGCCTGGATTAGACAGACCCAAGAGACCCAGTACTTC. Translation: CAWIRQTQETQYF. The gene calls are TRBV30 and TRBJ2-5; perhaps TRBD1 as D (5 bases). Germline CDR1 GTSNPN, CDR2 SVGIG (reference sequence). The V gene lost 4 bases and the J gene lost 1 base, with 10 bases spanning the gap. The CDR3 extends over 13 amino acids.